These 15 T cell receptor beta chains share one sample of origin, sequenced in a study of cytomegalovirus exposure and HLA in healthy donors. In the PCR, 60 Vbeta and 13 Jbeta primers were used. TCRdb keeps only in-frame clones here, not all; method: immunoSEQ multiplex PCR. This table holds roughly 190,000 clones, over 80% found once. Sequences were obtained from PBMCs. Receptor source: a man aged 25-45 years in good health and CMV-seronegative.

The chain has TRBV6-1 and TRBJ2-7; 7 bases match TRBD2. Germline CDR1 is MNHNS and CDR2 is SASEGT. The CDR3 is 15 residues long. J gave up 2 bases and V 6 bases, and 10 bases lay outside the gene matches. CDR3 sequence (DNA): TGTGCCAGCAGCATATTAGCGGGTGCCACCTACGAGCAGTACTTC. This sequence encodes CASSILAGATYEQYF.

To note about this clone: A read error may produce the germline difference seen at one junction end. This chain joins TRBV9 and TRBJ2-5, with D maybe TRBD1 (6 bases). TRBJ2-7 matches the DNA end more closely, so the J call is doubtful. The CDR3 totals 15 residues. Germline V gene lookup returns CDR1 SGDLS and CDR2 YYNGEE. In DNA, the CDR3 is TGTGTCAGCAGCGGCCCGGGACACGAAGCCTACGAGCAGTACTTC. It yields the protein CVSSGPGHEAYEQYF.

The count of this clone is one. The rearrangement links TRBV19 to TRBJ1-4, with 7 bases lining up with TRBD1. The CDR3 has 18 amino acids. CDR1 LNHDA and CDR2 SQIVND come from the germline V gene (reference sequence). The trim removed 7 bases at V and 0 bases at J, leaving 14 bases unmatched. The CDR3 sequence: CASTLDGTAASTNEKLFF. The CDR3 DNA follows: TGTGCCAGTACCTTAGACGGGACAGCAGCTTCAACTAATGAAAAACTGTTTTTT.

This rearrangement joins TRBV4-2 to TRBJ2-3, with D perhaps matching TRBD2 (6 bases). V dropped 6 bases and J dropped 2 bases, with 12 bases sitting between them. The CDR3 has 14 amino acids. In germline, CDR1 is LGHNA, CDR2 YNFKEQ. The CDR3 reads CASSPRGYTDTQYF. Here the CDR3 DNA reads TGTGCCAGCAGTCCCCGGGGGTACACAGATACGCAGTATTTT.

The V call is TRBV5-8, the J call TRBJ1-4, with D possibly matching TRBD1 (6 bases). CDR1 SGHTS and CDR2 YDEGEE come from the germline V gene. V shed 4 bases and J shed 4 bases, with 14 bases lying between them. CDR3 length equals 15 residues. The CDR3 DNA reads TGTGCCAGCAGCCCATCCGGGGACATTAATGAAAAACTGTTTTTT. Encoded protein: CASSPSGDINEKLFF. The whole variable domain, remainder taken from reference TRBV5-8 and TRBJ1-4, is EAGVTQSPTHLIKTRGQQATLRCSPISGHTSVYWYQQALGLGLQFLLWYDEGEERNRGNFPPRFSGRQFPNYSSELNVNALELEDSALYLCASSPSGDINEKLFFGSGTQLSVL.

To note about this clone: One end of the junction is discordant with germline, which a read error may explain. V gene TRBV7-9 combines with J gene TRBJ2-2, with a possible D match to TRBD2 (6 bases). This CDR3 has 17 amino acids. CDR1 and CDR2 from the germline V gene are SEHNR and FQNEAQ (reference sequence). This chain's CDR3 is CSSSQWDFFTNTGELFF. The DNA for the CDR3 is TGTTCCAGCAGCCAATGGGACTTTTTTACGAACACCGGGGAGCTGTTTTTT.

The V gene is TRBV9, the J gene TRBJ2-5, with TRBD2 matching 7 bases. The CDR3 covers 14 residues. Germline loops: CDR1 SGDLS, CDR2 YYNGEE. V dropped 0 bases and J dropped 4; count of bases not matched to a gene: 3. The CDR3 spells CASSVEGGRETQYF. The CDR3 DNA sequence: TGTGCCAGCAGCGTAGAGGGCGGGAGAGAGACCCAGTACTTC. Based on the CDR3 plus reference TRBV9 and TRBJ2-5, the full variable domain is DSGVTQTPKHLITATGQRVTLRCSPRSGDLSVYWYQQSLDQGLQFLIQYYNGEERAKGNILERFSAQQFPDLHSELNLSSLELGDSALYFCASSVEGGRETQYFGPGTRLLVL.

The V gene is TRBV5-1, the J gene TRBJ2-3, with TRBD1 matching over 7 bases. The CDR3 covers 17 residues. Per germline, CDR1 SGHRS and CDR2 YFSETQ. V was clipped by 1 base and J by 0 bases; unmatched bases: 8. DNA of the CDR3: TGCGCCAGCAGCTTGCCTACAGGGGCCCCTAGCACAGATACGCAGTATTTT. As protein: CASSLPTGAPSTDTQYF.

V gene TRBV27 combines with J gene TRBJ2-7; 9 bases match TRBD1. The trim removed 3 bases at V and 4 bases at J, leaving 1 base unmatched. The CDR3 covers 13 residues. CDR1 MNHEY and CDR2 SMNVEV come from the germline V gene (reference sequence). The CDR3 DNA reads as TGTGCCAGCAGTTTGGACAGGGGATACGAGCAGTACTTC. As protein: CASSLDRGYEQYF.

This clone was seen only a few times. The chain has TRBV13 and TRBJ2-7, with 7 bases fitting TRBD1. The ends lost 1 base at V and 0 bases at J; junction bases unmatched: 6. Germline V gives CDR1 PRHDT, CDR2 FYEKMQ (reference sequence). The CDR3 is 16 amino acids. CDR3 residues: CASSLEGTVSSYEQYF. In DNA form, the CDR3 reads TGTGCCAGCAGCTTAGAGGGGACAGTTAGCTCCTACGAGCAGTACTTC.

The chain has TRBV6-1 and TRBJ2-5, with TRBD1 as a possible D gene (6 bases). Trimming removed 3 bases from V and 4 bases from J, with 21 bases in between. The CDR3 sequence is 17 residues long. Germline V gene sequence: CDR1 MNHNS, CDR2 SASEGT. This CDR3 reads CASSEILVGAQVETQYF. The CDR3 DNA sequence: TGTGCCAGCAGTGAGATTTTGGTGGGGGCGCAGGTAGAGACCCAGTACTTC.

This rearrangement joins TRBV5-1 to TRBJ1-2, with no clear D. CDR3 size: 12 residues. In germline, CDR1 is SGHRS, CDR2 YFSETQ. The V and J ends lost 2 bases and 6 bases respectively, with 8 bases between them. The CDR3 DNA reads TGCGCCAGCAGCTTTCAGGAGGATGGCTACACCTTC. Translating gives CASSFQEDGYTF.

V is TRBV2 and J is TRBJ1-5; TRBD1 matches at 9 bases. The germline V gene encodes CDR1 SNHLY and CDR2 FYNNEI. J lost 7 bases, V lost 8 bases, and 9 bases had no gene match. The CDR3 totals 14 residues. The CDR3 DNA reads as TGTGCCAGCGGGGGTTTTACAGGGGGCCAGCCCCAGCATTTT. Translating gives CASGGFTGGQPQHF.

This chain uses TRBV6-5 with TRBJ2-1; 11 bases fit TRBD2. Per the germline V gene, CDR1 is MNHEY and CDR2 is SVGAGI. The junction had 8 bases not matched to a gene; V was cut back by 6 bases and J by 7 bases. The CDR3 runs 15 residues. The CDR3 DNA sequence: TGTGCCAGCAGCTTTAGCGGGGGGGCGATTAATGAGCAGTTCTTC. Its protein is CASSFSGGAINEQFF.

The chain recombines TRBV7-2 with TRBJ2-5; 8 bases agree with TRBD1. The CDR3 spans 13 residues. The V and J ends lost 4 bases and 6 bases, in that order; junction bases with no gene match: 4. The germline CDR1 and CDR2 sequences are SGHTA and FQGNSA. CDR3 protein: CASSSRQGKTQYF. In DNA, the CDR3 is TGTGCCAGCAGCTCCCGACAGGGGAAGACCCAGTACTTC.